This T cell receptor beta chain appears in the sequencing data of a study of blood T cell repertoires in COVID-19. The authors' processing: The assay estimated nucleated cells by amplifying reference gene primers. Sequenced by immunoSEQ multiplex PCR; TCRdb stores in-frame clones only, minus some. Clone size and V and J calls were adopted from that table, with D and trimming inferred from the DNA. The sample has roughly 250,000 clones; roughly nine tenths are singletons. Germline trimming cut 5 bases from V and 4 bases from J; bases unmatched to any gene: 9. Germline CDR1 and CDR2: MNHEY and SMNVEV (reference sequence). This CDR3 contains 16 residues. This clone was counted a single time.

J is TRBJ2-2 and V is TRBV27; 8 bases line up with TRBD1. The sequence was collected from a middle-aged man who had recovered from COVID-19. The sample comprised peripheral blood. CDR3 nucleotides: TGTGCCAGCAGTCCACTCAGGGGGCTTAGCACCGGGGAGCTGTTTTTT. It codes for CASSPLRGLSTGELFF.